The rows below give T cell receptor beta chains drawn from one sample of a study of T-cell reconstitution after alpha-beta-depleted transplantation in children. TCRdb re-analysed the PCR reads in MiXCR, keeping a single row per CDR3 protein. The sample records approximately 420,000 distinct CDR3 sequences, about a tenth being singletons. Sequencing used PBMCs from the stem cell graft donor, obtained from the stem cell graft. The receptor set was obtained from a human donor who donated a stem cell graft to a child with acute myeloid leukemia. Both conserved end residues are part of each CDR3.

v_call	cdr3_length	j_call	cdr3_aa
TRBV27	16	TRBJ2-1	CASSPLGLAGGYEQFF
TRBV20-1	13	TRBJ2-7	CSARPSGAGEQYF
TRBV4-2	14	TRBJ2-4	CASSLGDPPNIQYF
TRBV6-1	15	TRBJ1-5	CASSHRGSGNQPQHF
TRBV4-3	14	TRBJ2-1	CASSPRLAGGQQFF
TRBV7-3	16	TRBJ2-2	CASSPPGGESTGELFF
TRBV5-1	15	TRBJ1-4	CASSLSGTHNEKLFF
TRBV20-1	14	TRBJ2-2	CSARKAGNTGELFF
TRBV18	15	TRBJ1-1	CASSEDRGRETEAFF
TRBV7-6	17	TRBJ2-3	CASSLRGGGSSTDTQYF
TRBV10-3	14	TRBJ1-6	CAIRQGDRNSPLHF
TRBV5-1	15	TRBJ1-1	CASSLRPGGSTEAFF
TRBV20-1	12	TRBJ1-1	CSAGGGIYEAFF
TRBV18	14	TRBJ2-3	CASSPLDSTDTQYF
TRBV7-2	15	TRBJ2-1	CASSLRRGTHNEQFF
TRBV7-2	13	TRBJ1-1	CASSPTNRGEAFF
TRBV12-3/TRBV12-4	13	TRBJ2-7	CASSTSTDYEQYF
TRBV7-6	15	TRBJ1-3	CASSTSGISGNTIYF
TRBV12-3/TRBV12-4	15	TRBJ1-1	CASSLGRVQDTEAFF
TRBV20-1	14	TRBJ2-5	CSARHSGGAETQYF
TRBV5-8	12	TRBJ1-5	CASSLRDQPQHF
TRBV20-1	15	TRBJ2-7	CSARALAGGPGEQYF
TRBV7-2	15	TRBJ2-2	CASSPRTRGTGELFF
TRBV18	14	TRBJ2-5	CASSPKRGQETQYF
TRBV20-1	13	TRBJ2-3	CSARGESTDTQYF
TRBV6-2/TRBV6-3	12	TRBJ2-1	CASSYRGDEQFF
TRBV12-3/TRBV12-4	15	TRBJ1-5	CASSLRGLGGQPQHF
TRBV7-2	17	TRBJ2-6	CASSLVGTPSGANVLTF
TRBV10-3	14	TRBJ1-1	CAISEMIFDTEAFF
TRBV7-8	14	TRBJ1-2	CASSSTDQVVGYTF
TRBV7-2	16	TRBJ2-7	CASSDTGPPSSYEQYF
TRBV29-1	14	TRBJ1-2	CSASKDRAIYGYTF
TRBV30	15	TRBJ1-3	CAWSGSTGIGNTIYF
TRBV12-3/TRBV12-4	15	TRBJ1-2	CASSHTNPTDYGYTF
TRBV5-1	17	TRBJ2-3	CASSFGTSGRGTDTQYF
TRBV5-1	13	TRBJ1-4	CASSSWTAEKLFF
TRBV12-3/TRBV12-4	11	TRBJ2-7	CAVGAGNEQYF
TRBV7-2	17	TRBJ2-1	CASSLSQGSSSYNEQFF
TRBV5-1	15	TRBJ1-2	CASSLTTGFRDGYTF
TRBV7-9	15	TRBJ2-1	CASSSGASSPNEQFF
TRBV7-9	16	TRBJ2-7	CASSLAGTPSPYEQYF
TRBV12-3/TRBV12-4	19	TRBJ2-4	CASSPLVQNFNKAKNIQYF